Following are 20 T cell receptor beta chains from one sample sequenced in a study of regulatory T cells in long-lasting Graves disease. Arm-PCR of CDR3 regions and iRepertoire HTBI primers were used to build TCR beta libraries. Via MiXCR, TCRdb re-called the multiplex PCR reads, giving one row per CDR3 protein. The sample contains some 370,000 distinct CDR3 sequences, about 23% of which appear only once. Time point given: persistent/refractory GD, antithyroid drugs over 5 years with positive TRAb. PBMC-extracted RNA yielded the TCR library. The sample was peripheral blood mononuclear cells (PBMCs), taken when the disease was refractory, from a patient treated with antithyroid drugs. All receptors derive from a middle-aged woman with Graves disease.

There are many counts of this clonotype. In DNA form, the CDR3 reads TGTGCCACCTTAAGGGCAGTAAGCAATCAGCCCCAGCATTTT. Its protein product is CATLRAVSNQPQHF. The chain carries TRBV28 and TRBJ1-5, with D uncertain. The V gene's germline CDR1 is MDHEN and CDR2 SYDVKM. The CDR3 runs 14 residues. V dropped 10 bases and J dropped 1 base, with 14 bases sitting between them.

This clonotype turned up a few times. The chain employs TRBV4-2 and TRBJ2-5; no firm D call. CDR3 length: 15 amino acids. V lost 2 bases and J 1 base, leaving 11 bases between the germline ends. Germline V gene lookup returns CDR1 LGHNA and CDR2 YNFKEQ. The CDR3 DNA follows: TGTGCCAGCAGCCAAAAACCGGGTCCCCAAGAGACCCAGTACTTC. Amino acids: CASSQKPGPQETQYF.

CDR3 region: CASSFWVYYEQYF. CDR3 DNA: TGTGCCAGCAGCTTCTGGGTTTATTACGAGCAGTACTTC. The chain couples TRBV7-2 to TRBJ2-7; D remains ambiguous. Germline CDR1 and CDR2: SGHTA and FQGNSA. Deletions cut 3 bases from V and 4 bases from J, with 10 bases between. This CDR3 is built from 13 residues. The variable domain in full, completed from reference TRBV7-2 and TRBJ2-7, reads GAGVSQSPSNKVTEKGKDVELRCDPISGHTALYWYRQSLGQGLEFLIYFQGNSAPDKSGLPSDRFSAERTGGSVSTLTIQRTQQEDSAVYLCASSFWVYYEQYFGPGTRLTVT.

Comment on this clonotype: The DNA is omitted, as the CDR3 cannot be located on it reliably, and the CDR3 follows TCRdb's listing. The chain has TRBV7-9 and TRBJ1-2; TRBD1 reflects the table's D call only, with no check against the DNA. The CDR3 contains 15 residues when both ends are counted. CDR1 and CDR2 (germline): SEHNR, FQNEAQ (reference sequence). Here the CDR3 reads CASSLALVGQGTDTF.

In its sample, this clonotype was seen a few times. The chain is built from TRBV28 and TRBJ1-1; D gene uncertain. The CDR3 loop spans 11 amino acids. Germline lookup yields CDR1 MDHEN and CDR2 SYDVKM. Between the trimmed V and J ends, which lost 8 bases and 1 base, there was a span of 5 bases. The CDR3 DNA follows: TGTGCCAGCTGGAGGAACACTGAAGCTTTCTTT. Translated: CASWRNTEAFF.

This clonotype was counted between two and nine times. This chain links TRBV5-1 with TRBJ2-2; 15 bases map to TRBD2. V lost 3 bases and J lost 4; bases outside the gene matches: 4. This CDR3 region has 17 residues. Germline V CDR1 and CDR2: SGHRS, YFSETQ. CDR3 sequence (DNA): TGCGCCAGCAGCTCCGGACTAGCGGGAGGGTTCACCGGGGAGCTGTTTTTT. Encoded protein: CASSSGLAGGFTGELFF.

This clonotype came up many times. The chain recombines TRBV7-2 with TRBJ1-6; D unresolved. The CDR3 loop spans 16 amino acids. Germline CDR1 reads SGHTA; CDR2 reads FQGNSA. Trimming shortened V by 1 base and J by 9 bases, and 16 bases separated the two germline ends. CDR3 DNA: TGTGCCAGCAGCTTAGTAACAGCTAGTAATGGTTCACCCCTCCACTTT. The encoded protein is CASSLVTASNGSPLHF.

This clonotype has only a few counts. CDR3 loop: CASKSENTDTQYF. CDR3 nucleotide sequence: TGTGCCAGCAAGTCAGAGAACACAGATACGCAGTATTTT. The chain combines TRBV12-3 or TRBV12-4 with TRBJ2-3; D ambiguous. This CDR3 contains 13 residues. V was trimmed by 7 bases and J by 2 bases, leaving 10 bases between them.

Only one count was recorded for this clonotype. The chain links TRBV18 to TRBJ1-2; no reliable D call. The CDR3 sequence is 13 residues long. V was trimmed by 1 base and J by 8 bases, leaving 11 bases between them. Germline V gene sequence: CDR1 KGHSH, CDR2 LQKENI. The CDR3 region has the DNA TGTGCCAGCTCACCACTCGGGCAAGAAGGCTACACCTTC. It codes for CASSPLGQEGYTF.

This clonotype was seen repeatedly, ten times or more. The chain combines TRBV28 with TRBJ2-7; possibly TRBD1 for D (6 bases). CDR1 and CDR2 from the germline V gene are MDHEN and SYDVKM. The V gene lost 8 bases and the J gene lost 3 bases, with 17 bases spanning the gap. The CDR3 runs to 14 residues. CDR3 DNA sequence: TGTGCCAGCCTCCCGGACAGACCTCTCTACGAGCAGTACTTC. It translates to CASLPDRPLYEQYF.

This CDR3 is CSARTGQGRNQPQHF. CDR3 nucleotide sequence: TGCAGTGCTAGAACGGGACAGGGTCGCAATCAGCCCCAGCATTTT. The chain carries TRBV20-1 and TRBJ1-5, with TRBD1 identical over 9 bases. This CDR3 comprises 15 residues. With V trimmed by 2 bases and J by 2 bases, 4 bases remained unmatched. CDR1 and CDR2 (germline): DFQATT, SNEGSKA (reference sequence).

Only a few counts were recorded for this clonotype. The chain uses TRBV6-1 and TRBJ2-5, with 9 bases that match TRBD1. Germline V gene sequence: CDR1 MNHNS, CDR2 SASEGT. This CDR3 comprises 16 residues. Germline trimming cut 8 bases from V and 5 bases from J; bases unmatched to any gene: 15. This CDR3 is CASGGGRQGGEETQYF. The CDR3 bases are TGTGCCAGCGGCGGGGGCCGACAGGGGGGCGAGGAGACCCAGTACTTC.

The rearrangement uses TRBV19 and TRBJ2-4; D may be TRBD1 (6 bases). The CDR3 contains 16 residues. V lost 1 base, J lost 1 base, and 11 bases lay in between. Germline assignment: CDR1 LNHDA and CDR2 SQIVND (reference sequence). The CDR3 sequence is CASSIGGQLAKNIQYF. The CDR3 bases are TGTGCCAGTAGTATAGGAGGACAGTTGGCCAAAAACATTCAGTACTTC.

This clonotype was detected only a few times. The chain is built from TRBV12-3 or TRBV12-4 and TRBJ2-7; a weak D match, TRBD1 (6 bases). V gave up 3 bases and J gave up 5 bases, with 14 bases separating them. The CDR3 extends over 14 amino acids. CDR3 nucleotides: TGTGCCAGCAGTTTTGCGTCCAGGGGCCACGAGCAGTACTTC. Encoded protein: CASSFASRGHEQYF.

This clonotype was detected ten times or more. This chain connects TRBV2 to TRBJ1-4; 7 positions match TRBD1. Germline-derived CDR1 and CDR2 are SNHLY and FYNNEI. The CDR3 has 15 residues. V was pared by 5 bases and J by 3 bases, with 6 bases of the junction left unmatched. The CDR3 reads CASSSQGVANEKLFF. The DNA for the CDR3 is TGTGCCAGCAGTAGCCAGGGGGTTGCTAATGAAAAACTGTTTTTT.

This clonotype was seen repeatedly, ten times or more. The chain recombines TRBV27 with TRBJ2-7; D may be TRBD2 (6 bases). With 3 bases removed from V and 0 bases from J, the gap between germline ends came to 9 bases. Germline V gives CDR1 MNHEY, CDR2 SMNVEV (reference sequence). The CDR3 is 14 amino acids. CDR3 bases: TGTGCCAGCAGTTTCGCGGGGCCCTCCTACGAGCAGTACTTC. Amino acids: CASSFAGPSYEQYF.

This clonotype was counted a few times. The chain recombines TRBV27 with TRBJ2-7; D perhaps matches TRBD2 (5 bases). The length of the CDR3 is 14 residues. CDR1 is MNHEY and CDR2 is SMNVEV in the germline V gene (reference sequence). Trimming took 4 bases from V and 2 from J, leaving 12 bases between them. In DNA, the CDR3 is TGTGCCAGCAGTTGGCAAGCGGCTACCTACGAGCAGTACTTC. Its translation is CASSWQAATYEQYF.

This clonotype was counted between two and nine times. V gene TRBV15 combines with J gene TRBJ2-5, with 8 positions matching TRBD2. After removal of 0 bases from V and 2 bases from J, the junction contained 5 bases not matched to a gene. Per germline, CDR1 LNHNV and CDR2 YYDKDF (reference sequence). The CDR3 is 16 residues long. The CDR3: CATSRDPGRVQETQYF. CDR3 DNA sequence: TGTGCCACCAGCAGAGATCCCGGGAGGGTTCAAGAGACCCAGTACTTC.

This clonotype appeared many times. The V call is TRBV28, the J call TRBJ2-4; 9 positions agree with TRBD1. Germline trimming cut 7 bases from V and 7 bases from J; bases unmatched to any gene: 5. Germline V gene lookup returns CDR1 MDHEN and CDR2 SYDVKM. The length of the CDR3 is 13 residues. CDR3 DNA: TGTGCCAGCACCGAAGGACAGGGGAACATTCAGTACTTC. This encodes CASTEGQGNIQYF.

The chain links TRBV28 to TRBJ2-3; D is possibly TRBD2 (6 bases). Germline V gene lookup returns CDR1 MDHEN and CDR2 SYDVKM. The CDR3 spans 14 residues. V was clipped by 6 bases and J by 1 base, with 11 bases between them. CDR3 sequence: CASSPGTRTDTQYF. CDR3 in DNA: TGTGCCAGCAGCCCCGGGACTCGCACAGATACGCAGTATTTT.